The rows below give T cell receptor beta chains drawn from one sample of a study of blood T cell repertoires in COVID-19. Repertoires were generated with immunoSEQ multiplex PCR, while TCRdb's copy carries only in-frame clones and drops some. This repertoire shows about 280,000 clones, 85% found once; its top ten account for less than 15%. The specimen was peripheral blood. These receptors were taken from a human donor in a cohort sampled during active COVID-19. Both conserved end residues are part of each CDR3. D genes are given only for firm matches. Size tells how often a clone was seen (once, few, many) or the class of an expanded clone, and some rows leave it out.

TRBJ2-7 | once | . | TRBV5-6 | TGTGCCAGCAGAAAGGGGCGGGATGACTACGAGCAGTACTTC | CASRKGRDDYEQYF
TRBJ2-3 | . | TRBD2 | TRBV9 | TGTGCCAGCAGCGACGGGACTAGCGGGTCTAGCACAGATACGCAGTATTTT | CASSDGTSGSSTDTQYF
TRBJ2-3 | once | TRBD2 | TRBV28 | TGTGCCAGCAGCCGTCAGCGGGAGGGCCTTACTAGCACAGATACGCAGTATTTT | CASSRQREGLTSTDTQYF
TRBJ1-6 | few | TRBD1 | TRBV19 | TGTGCCAGTAGTATCCCGCACCAGGGGGCACCCCTCCACTTT | CASSIPHQGAPLHF
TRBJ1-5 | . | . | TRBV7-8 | TGTGCCAGCAGCCAAACAGGGACATTAGTAAATCAGCCCCAGCATTTT | CASSQTGTLVNQPQHF
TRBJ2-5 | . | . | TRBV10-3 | TGTGCCATCAAACAGGGTATAGAAGAGACCCAGTACTTC | CAIKQGIEETQYF
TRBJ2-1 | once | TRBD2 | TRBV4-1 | TGCGCCAGCAGCCAAGATGTAGGACTAGGAGTACGCCATGAGCAGTTCTTC | CASSQDVGLGVRHEQFF
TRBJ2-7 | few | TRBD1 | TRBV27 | TGTGCCAGCAGTCGCACAGGGGGCGAAAGCTACGAGCAGTACTTC | CASSRTGGESYEQYF
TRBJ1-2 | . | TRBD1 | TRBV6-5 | TGTGCCAGCAGCTACTCTCCGGGACAGGGCTCTGGCTACACCTTC | CASSYSPGQGSGYTF
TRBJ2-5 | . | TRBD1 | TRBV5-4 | TGTGCCAGCAGCTTGCGACAGGGGGTAGAGACCCAGTACTTC | CASSLRQGVETQYF
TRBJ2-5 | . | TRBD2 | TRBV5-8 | TGTGCCAGCAGCTTGGGGGGACTAGCGGGAGTTGAGACCCAGTACTTC | CASSLGGLAGVETQYF
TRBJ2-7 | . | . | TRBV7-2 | TGTGCCAGCAACTTAGCCATCTCCTACGAGCAGTACTTC | CASNLAISYEQYF
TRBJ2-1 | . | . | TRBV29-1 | TGCAGCTCAGGTGGGGGGGCTGTCTCCTACAATGAGCAGTTCTTC | CSSGGGAVSYNEQFF
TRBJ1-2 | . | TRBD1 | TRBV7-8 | TGTGCCAGCAGCTTAGCCGACAGGGAAATTTCCTATGGCTACACCTTC | CASSLADREISYGYTF
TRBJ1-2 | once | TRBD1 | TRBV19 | TGTGCCAGTAGTACTACGAGACAGGGGGTTGATGGCTACACCTTC | CASSTTRQGVDGYTF
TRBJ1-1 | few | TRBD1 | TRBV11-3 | TGTGCCAGCAGCTTAGACTCCGGGACAGGGCTAGCTTTCTTT | CASSLDSGTGLAFF
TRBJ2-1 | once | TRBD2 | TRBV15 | TGTGCCACCAGCAGAGCTAGCGGATCCTACAATGAGCAGTTCTTC | CATSRASGSYNEQFF
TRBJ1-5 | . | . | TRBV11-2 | TGTGCCAGCAGCTTAAACGGGCCCCAGCATTTT | CASSLNGPQHF
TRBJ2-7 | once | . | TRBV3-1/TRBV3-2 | TGTGCCAGCAGCCAAGGGACGGGAGCCTACGAGCAGTACTTC | CASSQGTGAYEQYF
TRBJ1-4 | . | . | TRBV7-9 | TGTGCCAGCAGCTTAGTTTGGCAGGGAAGAGCAACTAATGAAAAACTGTTTTTT | CASSLVWQGRATNEKLFF
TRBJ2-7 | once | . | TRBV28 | TGTGCCACCTCCTCGAATTTAGACGAGCAGTACTTC | CATSSNLDEQYF
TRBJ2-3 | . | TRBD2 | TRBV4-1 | TGCGCCAGCAGCCAAGAGCGGGAGGGCCGAGATACGCAGTATTTT | CASSQEREGRDTQYF
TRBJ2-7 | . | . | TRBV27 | TGTGCCAGCAGTTTAAATAATGCAGGGTCATCCTACGAGCAGTACTTC | CASSLNNAGSSYEQYF
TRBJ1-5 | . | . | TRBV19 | TGTGCCAGTAGTATTTCGGGAACCCTTAATCAGCCCCAGCATTTT | CASSISGTLNQPQHF
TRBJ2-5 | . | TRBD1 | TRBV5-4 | TGTGCCAGCAGCCCTGGGACAGCCCAAGAGACCCAGTACTTC | CASSPGTAQETQYF
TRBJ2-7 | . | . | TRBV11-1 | TGTGCCAGCAGCCCCTCGGGCTACGAGCAGTACTTC | CASSPSGYEQYF
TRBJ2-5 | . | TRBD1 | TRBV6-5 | TGTGCCAGCAGTCTCACAGGGGGCCCTCAAGAGACCCAGTACTTC | CASSLTGGPQETQYF
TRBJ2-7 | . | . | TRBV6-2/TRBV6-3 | TGTGCCAGCAGTACCAACAGGGTGAGCGGCGAGCAGTACTTC | CASSTNRVSGEQYF
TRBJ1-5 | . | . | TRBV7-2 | TGTGCCAGCAGCTTTCGACAGGGCAATCAGCCCCAGCATTTT | CASSFRQGNQPQHF
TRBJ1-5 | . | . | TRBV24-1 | TGTGCCACCAGTGATTTGCCTCCCTCGGGACAGCCCCAGCATTTT | CATSDLPPSGQPQHF
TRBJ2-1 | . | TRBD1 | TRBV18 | TGTGCCAGCTCACCTCTTACCGGGACAGGGGGCAATGAGCAGTTCTTC | CASSPLTGTGGNEQFF
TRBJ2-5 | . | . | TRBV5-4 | TGTGCCAGCAGCTTGAGACAAACTAGGGAGACCCAGTACTTC | CASSLRQTRETQYF
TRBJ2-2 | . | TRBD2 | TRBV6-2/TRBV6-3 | TGTGCCAGCAGTGACCCGGGACTATTGACCGGGGAGCTGTTTTTT | CASSDPGLLTGELFF
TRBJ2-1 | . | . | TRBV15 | TGTGCCACCAGCAGAGATGAGTACAATGAGCAGTTCTTC | CATSRDEYNEQFF
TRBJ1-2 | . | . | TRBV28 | TGTGCCAGCAGGTTAACAGGTCTCCCAAGAGGAAACTATGGCTACACCTTC | CASRLTGLPRGNYGYTF
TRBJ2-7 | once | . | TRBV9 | TGTGCCAGCAGCGTAGCGTGGCAGGGGACCTACGAGCAGTACTTC | CASSVAWQGTYEQYF
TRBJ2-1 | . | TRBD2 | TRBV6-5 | TGTGCCAGCGGGGGACTAGCGGGAACCGATGGGGAGCAGTTCTTC | CASGGLAGTDGEQFF
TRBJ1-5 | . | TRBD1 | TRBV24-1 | TGTGCCGGCCGGGACAGGGTTGTCCGGACTGGCAATCAGCCCCAGCATTTT | CAGRDRVVRTGNQPQHF
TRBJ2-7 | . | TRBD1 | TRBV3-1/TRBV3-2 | TGTGCCAGCAGCCAAGGAACAGGGGGCTACGAGCAGTACTTC | CASSQGTGGYEQYF
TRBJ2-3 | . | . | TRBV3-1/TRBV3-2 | TGTGCCAGCAGCCAGGGCCGACAGTCCACAGATACGCAGTATTTT | CASSQGRQSTDTQYF
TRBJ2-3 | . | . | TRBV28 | TGTGCCATTACTAGCACAGATACGCAGTATTTT | CAITSTDTQYF
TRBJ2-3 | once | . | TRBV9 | TGTGCCAGCAGTGGGAGTGGGTGGTGGACCGATACGCAGTATTTT | CASSGSGWWTDTQYF